These 29 T cell receptor beta chains came from one sample sequenced in a study of OX40 agonist ivuxolimab in advanced cancers. Data came from immunoSEQ multiplex PCR; TCRdb stores just in-frame clones and leaves some out. The sample lists approximately 58,000 clones; 70% to 90% were seen once. The sequencing used CD4+ or CD8+ T cells sorted from blood, collected in a trial of the OX40 agonist ivuxolimab. The receptors originated from an adult with an advanced solid tumor such as melanoma, head and neck, liver or kidney cancer.

This chain uses TRBV18 with TRBJ2-7; the D is unclear. The CDR3 spans 13 residues. The V gene lost 0 bases and the J gene lost 6 bases, with 9 bases spanning the gap. The germline CDR1 and CDR2 sequences are KGHSH and LQKENI. The CDR3 loop is CASSPPDTIEQYF. The CDR3, as DNA: TGTGCCAGCTCACCACCGGATACCATCGAGCAGTACTTC. The full variable domain, rest sourced from reference TRBV18 and TRBJ2-7, is NAGVMQNPRHLVRRRGQEARLRCSPMKGHSHVYWYRQLPEEGLKFMVYLQKENIIDESGMPKERFSAEFPKEGPSILRIQQVVRGDSAAYFCASSPPDTIEQYFGPGTRLTVT.

This chain links TRBV7-2 with TRBJ2-1; weak D call: TRBD2 (6 bases). V dropped 2 bases and J dropped 2 bases, with 10 bases sitting between them. The CDR3 consists of 15 residues. In germline, CDR1 is SGHTA, CDR2 FQGNSA. CDR3 in DNA: TGTGCCAGCAGCTTAATGTCGGGGGCCTACAATGAGCAGTTCTTC. Protein product: CASSLMSGAYNEQFF.

The chain links TRBV7-2 to TRBJ2-3, with no clear D. Per germline, CDR1 SGHTA and CDR2 FQGNSA. The CDR3 is made up of 16 amino acids. V was cut by 1 base and J by 2 bases, with 13 bases left in between. The CDR3 DNA follows: TGTGCCAGCAGCTTAGTCGGCACACTGGTCACAGATACGCAGTATTTT. Amino acids: CASSLVGTLVTDTQYF. The full variable domain, its missing parts supplied by reference TRBV7-2 and TRBJ2-3, is GAGVSQSPSNKVTEKGKDVELRCDPISGHTALYWYRQSLGQGLEFLIYFQGNSAPDKSGLPSDRFSAERTGGSVSTLTIQRTQQEDSAVYLCASSLVGTLVTDTQYFGPGTRLTVL.

CDR3 protein: CASSPTPGGRTNEKLFF. The CDR3 coding sequence is TGTGCCAGCAGCCCCACCCCCGGGGGGCGAACTAATGAAAAACTGTTTTTT. The chain links TRBV28 to TRBJ1-4, with D perhaps matching TRBD1 (6 bases). Germline V lookup: CDR1 MDHEN, CDR2 SYDVKM. Trimming pared 6 bases from V and 1 base from J, leaving 18 bases between. The CDR3 loop spans 17 amino acids.

The chain combines TRBV10-3 with TRBJ1-5; D remains ambiguous. V lost 3 bases to trimming and J lost 5 bases, with 11 bases between them. Germline V gives CDR1 ENHRY, CDR2 SYGVKD. This CDR3 comprises 14 residues. CDR3 DNA: TGTGCCATCAGTGATCCCCCTTCCGATCAGCCCCAGCATTTT. It specifies CAISDPPSDQPQHF.

This rearrangement joins TRBV6-5 to TRBJ2-7; 7 nucleotides align to TRBD2. CDR3 length: 14 amino acids. The V segment lost 6 bases and the J segment 0 bases; nucleotides outside the gene matches: 5. Germline CDR1 reads MNHEY; CDR2 reads SVGAGI. The CDR3 is CASSPGGSSYEQYF. DNA for the CDR3: TGTGCCAGCAGCCCCGGCGGGAGCTCCTACGAGCAGTACTTC.

The chain couples TRBV25-1 to TRBJ2-3; D remains unclear. Germline V gene sequence: CDR1 MGHDK, CDR2 SYGVNS. CDR3 length: 12 residues. V was trimmed by 3 bases and J by 2 bases, leaving 3 bases between them. CDR3 DNA sequence: TGTGCCAGCAGTGACAACACAGATACGCAGTATTTT. It is translated as CASSDNTDTQYF.

The V and J genes are TRBV7-2 and TRBJ2-7, with TRBD2 matching 7 bases. CDR3 length: 14 residues. J lost 2 bases, V lost 1 base, and 2 bases had no gene match. The germline V gene has CDR1 SGHTA and CDR2 FQGNSA. CDR3 amino acids: CASSLGGLTYEQYF. The CDR3 DNA reads as TGTGCCAGCAGCTTAGGGGGACTAACCTACGAGCAGTACTTC. Using reference TRBV7-2 and TRBJ2-7 for the parts outside the CDR3, the full variable domain is GAGVSQSPSNKVTEKGKDVELRCDPISGHTALYWYRQSLGQGLEFLIYFQGNSAPDKSGLPSDRFSAERTGGSVSTLTIQRTQQEDSAVYLCASSLGGLTYEQYFGPGTRLTVT.

This clone was seen more than once but under ten times. This sequence joins TRBV27 and TRBJ1-2; a weak D match, TRBD1 (5 bases). V was trimmed by 5 bases and J by 6 bases, leaving 16 bases between them. This CDR3 is built from 14 residues. Germline-derived CDR1 and CDR2 are MNHEY and SMNVEV (reference sequence). CDR3 in amino acids: CASSLRDGTNGYTF. The DNA for the CDR3 is TGTGCCAGCAGTCTCCGGGACGGGACCAATGGCTACACCTTC.

The V call is TRBV5-4, the J call TRBJ1-2; D perhaps matches TRBD1 (6 bases). The V gene's germline CDR1 is SGHNT and CDR2 YYREEE (reference sequence). The CDR3 totals 13 residues. V was cut by 3 bases and J by 4 bases, with 10 bases left in between. The CDR3 DNA reads as TGTGCCAGCAGCTCCGGGACACGCTATGGCTACACCTTC. Its translation: CASSSGTRYGYTF.

The V call is TRBV2, the J call TRBJ1-2; 8 bases agree with TRBD1. The V gene end was trimmed by 8 bases and the J gene end by 4 bases; junction bases not matched to a gene: 0. The CDR3 is 11 amino acids. The germline V gene has CDR1 SNHLY and CDR2 FYNNEI. The CDR3 DNA reads as TGTGCCAGCGGGACAGGCTATGGCTACACCTTC. Protein product: CASGTGYGYTF. The complete variable domain, with remaining parts taken from reference TRBV2 and TRBJ1-2, reads EPEVTQTPSHQVTQMGQEVILRCVPISNHLYFYWYRQILGQKVEFLVSFYNNEISEKSEIFDDQFSVERPDGSNFTLKIRSTKLEDSAMYFCASGTGYGYTFGSGTRLTVV.

V and J are TRBV5-1 and TRBJ2-1; a possible D gene is TRBD1 (6 bases). The CDR3 is 15 amino acids. V was shortened by 0 bases and J by 3 bases, with 10 bases between the two germline ends. CDR1 and CDR2 from the germline V gene are SGHRS and YFSETQ. The CDR3 DNA reads TGCGCCAGCAGCTTGGCAGGGGTCCACTACAATGAGCAGTTCTTC. Translated, it gives CASSLAGVHYNEQFF.

The rearrangement uses TRBV28 and TRBJ2-5, with 14 nucleotides matching TRBD2. V was clipped by 6 bases and J by 5 bases; unmatched bases: 5. Germline V CDR1 and CDR2: MDHEN, SYDVKM. This CDR3 has 15 residues. The CDR3 is CASSWGLAGVETQYF. The CDR3 nucleotides read TGTGCCAGCAGCTGGGGACTAGCGGGAGTGGAGACCCAGTACTTC.

The chain joins TRBV27 to TRBJ2-5; possible D gene TRBD2, 6 bases. This CDR3 has 13 amino acids. V lost 1 base and J 4 bases, leaving 7 bases between the germline ends. The germline V gene encodes CDR1 MNHEY and CDR2 SMNVEV (reference sequence). CDR3 sequence reads: CASSLFGGETQYF. The CDR3 region has the DNA TGTGCCAGCAGTTTATTCGGGGGAGAGACCCAGTACTTC.

This chain connects TRBV30 to TRBJ2-2; 11 positions match TRBD2. Germline trimming cut 1 base from V and 7 bases from J; bases unmatched to any gene: 5. This CDR3 is built from 15 residues. Germline lookup yields CDR1 GTSNPN and CDR2 SVGIG (reference sequence). In DNA form, the CDR3 reads TGTGCCTGGAGTGGGTTAGCGGGAGGGCTCGGGGAGCTGTTTTTT. Its protein product is CAWSGLAGGLGELFF.

As regards this clone: The identical CDR3 is also encoded by other nucleotide sequences in the sample. Written as DNA, the CDR3 is TGTGCCAGCAGTCTTGGAGGTAGCAATCAGCCCCAGCATTTT. Its protein is CASSLGGSNQPQHF. The chain employs TRBV28 and TRBJ1-5; D gene ambiguous. Trimming cost V 5 bases and J 0 bases, with 8 bases left between them. Germline V gene lookup returns CDR1 MDHEN and CDR2 SYDVKM. The CDR3 has 14 residues.

V and J are TRBV15 and TRBJ2-3; tentative D call: TRBD2 (6 bases). This CDR3 is built from 13 residues. Between the trimmed V and J ends, which lost 0 bases and 8 bases, there was a span of 9 bases. The V gene's germline CDR1 is LNHNV and CDR2 YYDKDF (reference sequence). The CDR3 coding sequence is TGTGCCACCAGCAGAGAGCCCGGGGGTACGCAGTATTTT. It specifies CATSREPGGTQYF.

This chain joins TRBV4-1 and TRBJ1-5; no firm D call. From germline, CDR1 is MGHRA and CDR2 YSYEKL. The CDR3 has 16 residues. Trimming removed 3 bases from V and 6 bases from J, with 18 bases in between. The CDR3 loop is CASSQDIIEGAQPQHF. CDR3 DNA sequence: TGCGCCAGCAGCCAGGATATAATTGAAGGTGCTCAGCCCCAGCATTTT.

The chain uses TRBV29-1 and TRBJ2-1, with D hard to call. CDR1 is SQVTM, CDR2 ANQGSEA, per germline. CDR3 size: 11 residues. V dropped 6 bases and J dropped 7 bases, with 10 bases sitting between them. As DNA, the CDR3 is TGCAGCGTAGACCCCCTGAATGAGCAGTTCTTC. Amino acids: CSVDPLNEQFF.

The V call is TRBV7-8, the J call TRBJ1-1; D remains unclear. CDR3 length: 14 amino acids. Germline V gene lookup returns CDR1 SGHVS and CDR2 FQNEAQ. Deletions cut 5 bases from V and 0 bases from J, with 10 bases between. The CDR3 region is CASSRGGMNTEAFF. DNA for the CDR3: TGTGCCAGCAGCCGGGGAGGGATGAACACTGAAGCTTTCTTT.

The chain combines TRBV6-1 with TRBJ1-2; tentative D call: TRBD1 (5 bases). Trimming took off 3 bases at V and 10 bases at J, with 15 bases between the two ends. The germline V gene encodes CDR1 MNHNS and CDR2 SASEGT. The CDR3 has 13 residues. The CDR3 sequence is CASSEARERVYTF. CDR3 nucleotides: TGTGCCAGCAGTGAGGCCAGGGAAAGGGTCTACACCTTC.

This clone was detected once. This chain uses TRBV28 with TRBJ2-3; 16 nucleotides line up with TRBD2. Per germline, CDR1 MDHEN and CDR2 SYDVKM. V dropped 4 bases and J dropped 5; count of bases not matched to a gene: 9. The CDR3 is 18 amino acids. The CDR3 DNA reads TGTGCCAGCAGTTCACCGGGACTAGCGGGAGGGCCGGTAGATACGCAGTATTTT. Protein product: CASSSPGLAGGPVDTQYF.

The J gene is TRBJ2-1, the V gene TRBV7-2, with unresolved D. CDR1 and CDR2 from the germline V gene are SGHTA and FQGNSA. The CDR3 is made up of 14 amino acids. Trimming removed 0 bases at V and 6 bases at J, with 9 bases between. This CDR3 is CASSLAPARNEQFF. In DNA form, the CDR3 reads TGTGCCAGCAGCTTAGCGCCGGCACGCAATGAGCAGTTCTTC. The full variable domain, completed using reference TRBV7-2 and TRBJ2-1, is GAGVSQSPSNKVTEKGKDVELRCDPISGHTALYWYRQSLGQGLEFLIYFQGNSAPDKSGLPSDRFSAERTGGSVSTLTIQRTQQEDSAVYLCASSLAPARNEQFFGPGTRLTVL.

This chain links TRBV10-3 with TRBJ1-5; D uncertain. V was shortened by 9 bases and J by 0 bases, with 9 bases between the two germline ends. From germline, CDR1 is ENHRY and CDR2 SYGVKD. The CDR3 runs to 13 residues. This chain's CDR3 is CAIGRDSNQPQHF. In DNA, the CDR3 is TGTGCCATTGGACGGGATAGCAATCAGCCCCAGCATTTT.

This clone was detected only a few times. This chain links TRBV20-1 with TRBJ1-1; unclear D gene. Deletions cut 3 bases from V and 7 bases from J, with 9 bases between. The CDR3 extends over 11 amino acids. Germline lookup yields CDR1 DFQATT and CDR2 SNEGSKA (reference sequence). CDR3 in amino acids: CSASQEYEAFF. Here the CDR3 DNA reads TGCAGTGCTAGCCAGGAGTATGAAGCTTTCTTT.

In its sample, this clone was seen once. The chain links TRBV6-5 to TRBJ2-7, with D hard to call. The germline V gene has CDR1 MNHEY and CDR2 SVGAGI. V gave up 2 bases and J gave up 0 bases, with 5 bases separating them. This CDR3 region has 13 residues. This chain's CDR3 is CASSYGISYEQYF. The CDR3 DNA reads TGTGCCAGCAGTTACGGGATCTCCTACGAGCAGTACTTC.

The chain carries TRBV10-2 and TRBJ1-4; D is ambiguous. This CDR3 contains 14 residues. V was shortened by 8 bases and J by 5 bases, with 15 bases between the two germline ends. Looked up from germline, CDR1 is WSHSY and CDR2 is SAAADI. CDR3 residues: CASPQKRPNEKLFF. The CDR3 DNA sequence: TGCGCCAGCCCCCAGAAGCGGCCCAATGAAAAACTGTTTTTT.

This clone was detected only a few times. The V gene is TRBV2, the J gene TRBJ2-7; 8 bases line up with TRBD1. The CDR3 is made up of 14 amino acids. V gave up 4 bases and J gave up 4 bases; unmatched junction bases: 6. Germline V gene data show CDR1 as SNHLY and CDR2 as FYNNEI. CDR3 nucleotide sequence: TGTGCCAGCAGTGCAAGGACAGGGAAATACGAGCAGTACTTC. This encodes CASSARTGKYEQYF.

The chain employs TRBV7-3 and TRBJ2-6; TRBD1 might be the D (6 bases). Germline CDR1 SGHTA, CDR2 FQGTGA. The CDR3 consists of 17 residues. The V end was cut by 2 bases, the J end by 0 bases, with 11 bases between. DNA of the CDR3: TGTGCCAGCAGCTTACCAGGGGTGAACTCTGGGGCCAACGTCCTGACTTTC. Translated, it gives CASSLPGVNSGANVLTF.